This T cell receptor beta chain is drawn from a study of blood T cell repertoires in COVID-19. Study overall: The study drew acute and convalescent COVID-19 samples from the United States, Italy and Spain.

Enrollees, about 18 to 95 years old, lived in approximately 25 US areas. Grouping used clinical history reported by participants in a survey and questionnaire. Recovery among Cohort 3 donors was established by two negative PCRs, clearance, or symptom resolution. Sequencing was performed with immunoSEQ multiplex PCR; in TCRdb, only in-frame clones are kept and a portion is missing. Among roughly 200,000 clones listed, around 90% were seen once. V trimming: 3 bases; J trimming: 5 bases; junction bases outside the gene matches: 3. From germline, CDR1 is MNHNS and CDR2 SASEGT. The CDR3 is made up of 13 amino acids.

The chain joins TRBV6-1 to TRBJ1-1, with 7 bases fitting TRBD1. The TCR originated in a young man who had recovered from COVID-19. Input material: PBMCs or T cells enriched from blood (not recorded which). In DNA, the CDR3 is TGTGCCAGCAGTGAGACAGGGTGGACTGAAGCTTTCTTT. It specifies CASSETGWTEAFF.